The sequence of this T cell receptor (beta chain) was determined in a study of T cell responses to AZD1222 COVID-19 vaccine. Measured with immunoSEQ multiplex PCR; TCRdb has only the in-frame clones, and not every one. The profile shows 95,000 to 150,000 clones, approximately 83% of them singletons. CDR3 size: 16 residues. The trim removed 0 bases at V and 0 bases at J, leaving 4 bases unmatched. Per the germline V gene, CDR1 is SGHRS and CDR2 is YFSETQ. The material sequenced was peripheral blood, taken on day 0 of AZD1222 vaccination. The chain has TRBV5-1 and TRBJ1-1; 8 bases map to TRBD1. This sequence was found in an adult in good health. The CDR3 nucleotides are TGCGCCAGCAGCTTGGGGACAGGGAACATGAACACTGAAGCTTTCTTT. Translating gives CASSLGTGNMNTEAFF. Variable domain in full (rest from reference TRBV5-1 and TRBJ1-1): KAGVTQTPRYLIKTRGQQVTLSCSPISGHRSVSWYQQTPGQGLQFLFEYFSETQRNKGNFPGRFSGRQFSNSRSEMNVSTLELGDSALYLCASSLGTGNMNTEAFFGQGTRLTVV.